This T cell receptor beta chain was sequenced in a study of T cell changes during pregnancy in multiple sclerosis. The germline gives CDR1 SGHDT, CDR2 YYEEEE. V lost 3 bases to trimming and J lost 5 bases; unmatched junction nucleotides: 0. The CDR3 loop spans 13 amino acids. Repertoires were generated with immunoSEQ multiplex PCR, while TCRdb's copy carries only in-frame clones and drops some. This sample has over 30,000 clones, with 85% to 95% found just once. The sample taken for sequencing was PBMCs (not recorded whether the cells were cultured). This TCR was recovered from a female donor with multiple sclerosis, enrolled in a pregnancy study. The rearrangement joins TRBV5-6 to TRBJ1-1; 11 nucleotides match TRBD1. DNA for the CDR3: TGTGCCAGCAGCTGGGACAGGGGGACTGAAGCTTTCTTT. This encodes CASSWDRGTEAFF.